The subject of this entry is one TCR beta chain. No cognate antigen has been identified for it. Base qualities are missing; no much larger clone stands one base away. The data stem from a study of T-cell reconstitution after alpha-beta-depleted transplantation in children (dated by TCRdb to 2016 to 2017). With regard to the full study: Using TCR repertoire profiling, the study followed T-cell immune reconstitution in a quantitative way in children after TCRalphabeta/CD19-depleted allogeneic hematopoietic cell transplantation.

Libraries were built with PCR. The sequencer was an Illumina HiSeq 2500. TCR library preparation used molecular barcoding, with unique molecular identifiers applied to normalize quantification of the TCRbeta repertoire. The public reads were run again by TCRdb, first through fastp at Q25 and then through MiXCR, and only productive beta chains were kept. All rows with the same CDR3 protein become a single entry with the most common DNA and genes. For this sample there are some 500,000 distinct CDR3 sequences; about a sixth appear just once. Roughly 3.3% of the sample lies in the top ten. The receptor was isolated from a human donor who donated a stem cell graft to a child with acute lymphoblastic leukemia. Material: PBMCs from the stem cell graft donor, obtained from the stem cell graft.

The CDR3 here reads CASSQAGYSGNTIYF. The nucleotide sequence reads as follows: TGTGCCAGCAGCCAAGCCGGTTACTCTGGAAACACCATATATTTT. The chain is assembled from TRBV14 and TRBJ1-3; too little of a D gene remains to name it. The germline V gene sets CDR1 to SGHDN and CDR2 to FVKESK. The CDR3 numbers 15 residues from cysteine through phenylalanine. The only DNA kept is the CDR3, 45 bases in frame from the first base. Trimming costs V 1 base and J 0 bases, and their ends lie 7 bases apart. With the rest looked up from the reference TRBV14 and TRBJ1-3 genes rather than sequenced, the full variable domain is EAGVTQFPSHSVIEKGQTVTLRCDPISGHDNLYWYRRVMGKEIKFLLHFVKESKQDESGMPNNRFLAERTGGTYSTLKVQPAELEDSGVYFCASSQAGYSGNTIYFGEGSWLTVV.